Reported below is one TCR beta chain. The germline V and J ends were trimmed by 5 bases and 10 bases, with 17 bases remaining between them. Germline V gene data show CDR1 as SGHAT and CDR2 as FQDESV (reference sequence). This CDR3 spans 13 amino acids. The sample is drawn from a study of blood T cell repertoires in COVID-19. Methods used by the authors: Using reference gene primer amplification, nucleated cell counts were estimated. Libraries were prepared by immunoSEQ multiplex PCR; TCRdb keeps only in-frame clonotypes and omits some of them. V and J calls and clone size follow that table, whereas D and trimming were derived from the DNA. Altogether over 200,000 clones are present, approximately 88% being singletons, with the ten largest covering roughly 3.7%.

The chain joins TRBV11-1 to TRBJ1-1; no clear D gene. Specimen: PBMCs or T cells enriched from blood (not recorded which). The receptor's source is a woman aged 30 to 39 who had been exposed to COVID-19. In nucleotides, the CDR3 is TGTGCCAGCAGCCTCCGTGAGGGCCGGAGAGCTTTCTTT. The encoded protein is CASSLREGRRAFF.